Presented here are 24 T cell receptor beta chains from one specimen sequenced in a study of shared clonotypes between healthy human individuals. The table came from immunoSEQ multiplex PCR; TCRdb's copy has only in-frame clones and leaves some out. This sample has over a million clones, with around 97% found just once. The source material was naive CD4+ T cells sorted from blood. Stated subset: CD45RA+ positively selected. Source of these receptors: a man aged 25 to 40 in good health.

The chain links TRBV5-1 to TRBJ2-1; either TRBD1 or TRBD2 may supply D (6 bases each). The CDR3 is 18 amino acids. V lost 3 bases, J lost 4 bases, and 23 bases lay in between. Germline values: CDR1 SGHRS, CDR2 YFSETQ. The CDR3 protein is CASSSGDFPGHFYNEQFF. CDR3 in DNA: TGCGCCAGCAGCTCGGGAGACTTTCCGGGACACTTTTACAATGAGCAGTTCTTC. Together with reference TRBV5-1 and TRBJ2-1, the CDR3 gives the full variable domain: KAGVTQTPRYLIKTRGQQVTLSCSPISGHRSVSWYQQTPGQGLQFLFEYFSETQRNKGNFPGRFSGRQFSNSRSEMNVSTLELGDSALYLCASSSGDFPGHFYNEQFFGPGTRLTVL.

The rearrangement links TRBV10-3 to TRBJ1-4; a possible D gene is TRBD1 (5 bases). V lost 2 bases and J lost 13, with 14 bases in between. The CDR3 contains 13 residues. Germline V gene sequence: CDR1 ENHRY, CDR2 SYGVKD. CDR3 nucleotides: TGTGCCATCAGTGAGGCCGGGGGATCGCGACTGTTTTTT. Protein sequence: CAISEAGGSRLFF.

This chain uses TRBV6-1 with TRBJ2-7; 13 bases align to TRBD2. The CDR3 contains 15 residues. J gave up 5 bases and V 0 bases, and 1 base lay outside the gene matches. Germline V lookup: CDR1 MNHNS, CDR2 SASEGT. The CDR3 coding sequence is TGTGCCAGCAGTGAAGCTGGACTAGCGGGAGACGAGCAGTACTTC. It yields the protein CASSEAGLAGDEQYF.

J is TRBJ2-3 and V is TRBV10-2, with D perhaps matching TRBD2 (6 bases). CDR3 size: 13 residues. Between the trimmed V and J ends, which lost 6 bases and 2 bases, there was a span of 9 bases. In germline, CDR1 is WSHSY, CDR2 SAAADI. The CDR3 loop reads CASRGLVTDTQYF. In DNA form, the CDR3 reads TGCGCCAGCAGGGGACTTGTCACAGATACGCAGTATTTT.

The rearrangement joins TRBV2 to TRBJ1-5; D is uncertain. CDR3 length: 15 residues. Germline V gene lookup returns CDR1 SNHLY and CDR2 FYNNEI. The V end was cut by 7 bases, the J end by 6 bases, with 19 bases between. The CDR3 nucleotides read TGTGCCAGCAAGTGGAGCACCTTGCGCGGTCAGCCCCAGCATTTT. This encodes CASKWSTLRGQPQHF.

Points on this clone: Other DNA sequences of this sample code for an identical CDR3. This chain connects TRBV5-1 to TRBJ2-7, with D tentatively TRBD2 (6 bases). The CDR3 is made up of 14 amino acids. CDR1 and CDR2 from the germline V gene are SGHRS and YFSETQ. The V gene lost 1 base and the J gene lost 1 base, with 9 bases spanning the gap. DNA for the CDR3: TGCGCCAGCAGCTTGTCCGGGGGATCCTACGAGCAGTACTTC. This gives the protein CASSLSGGSYEQYF.

The chain carries TRBV30 and TRBJ2-7; TRBD2 matches 7 bases. Germline values: CDR1 GTSNPN, CDR2 SVGIG (reference sequence). The CDR3 has 14 amino acids. Germline trimming cut 1 base from V and 6 bases from J; bases unmatched to any gene: 9. CDR3 region: CAWSAQTSLGEQYF. The CDR3 DNA reads as TGTGCCTGGAGTGCCCAGACTAGCCTGGGCGAGCAGTACTTC.

This chain connects TRBV7-9 to TRBJ1-5, with 7 bases lining up with TRBD1. V shed 1 base, J shed 7 bases, and the junction held 16 bases outside the gene matches. Germline lookup yields CDR1 SEHNR and CDR2 FQNEAQ (reference sequence). CDR3 length equals 18 residues. CDR3 region: CASSLGTEVGTDFQPQHF. The CDR3, as DNA: TGTGCCAGCAGCTTAGGAACGGAGGTAGGGACAGATTTCCAGCCCCAGCATTTT. Full variable domain (remainder filled in from reference TRBV7-9 and TRBJ1-5): DTGVSQNPRHKITKRGQNVTFRCDPISEHNRLYWYRQTLGQGPEFLTYFQNEAQLEKSRLLSDRFSAERPKGSFSTLEIQRTEQGDSAMYLCASSLGTEVGTDFQPQHFGDGTRLSIL.

CDR3 loop: CASSKGASGIGEQYF. CDR3 DNA sequence: TGCGCCAGCAGCAAGGGGGCTAGCGGGATCGGCGAGCAGTACTTC. The chain combines TRBV5-1 with TRBJ2-7; 9 bases are shared with TRBD2. This CDR3 contains 15 residues. The V gene end was trimmed by 4 bases and the J gene end by 6 bases; junction bases not matched to a gene: 11. Germline CDR1 is SGHRS and CDR2 is YFSETQ.

The genes are TRBV27 and TRBJ2-7; TRBD2 agrees at 15 bases. The V gene's germline CDR1 is MNHEY and CDR2 SMNVEV (reference sequence). V was clipped by 4 bases and J by 6 bases; unmatched bases: 13. The CDR3 loop spans 18 amino acids. In nucleotides, the CDR3 is TGTGCCAGCAGTTGGGGAGGACGGACTAGCGGGAGGGCCTTCGAGCAGTACTTC. The encoded protein is CASSWGGRTSGRAFEQYF.

The chain has TRBV7-7 and TRBJ2-1; no reliable D call. Between the trimmed V and J ends, which lost 1 base and 8 bases, there was a span of 9 bases. Germline V gives CDR1 SSHAT, CDR2 FNYEAQ (reference sequence). The CDR3 spans 13 residues. The CDR3, as DNA: TGTGCCAGCAGCTTAGATGTAGCAGATGAGCAGTTCTTC. Its protein product is CASSLDVADEQFF.

This chain uses TRBV9 with TRBJ2-2; D is possibly TRBD2 (6 bases). This CDR3 contains 16 residues. Looked up from germline, CDR1 is SGDLS and CDR2 is YYNGEE. V was shortened by 2 bases and J by 5 bases, with 16 bases between the two germline ends. CDR3 sequence: CASSVLSGGGTGELFF. As DNA, the CDR3 is TGTGCCAGCAGCGTCCTCTCGGGTGGAGGGACCGGGGAGCTGTTTTTT.

This chain links TRBV27 with TRBJ2-3; 9 bases fit TRBD1. Germline V gene data show CDR1 as MNHEY and CDR2 as SMNVEV (reference sequence). With V trimmed by 6 bases and J by 3 bases, 7 bases remained unmatched. This CDR3 comprises 15 residues. The CDR3 nucleotides are TGTGCCAGCAGGAACAGGGGGCGTGCGACAGATACGCAGTATTTT. It codes for CASRNRGRATDTQYF.

The chain recombines TRBV10-3 with TRBJ1-2; 7 bases line up with TRBD1. V was clipped by 7 bases and J by 7 bases; unmatched bases: 15. The CDR3 runs to 15 residues. Germline lookup yields CDR1 ENHRY and CDR2 SYGVKD. CDR3 in amino acids: CAINADDRAKGGYTF. CDR3 nucleotide sequence: TGTGCCATCAACGCAGACGACAGGGCTAAAGGTGGCTACACCTTC.

V usage is TRBV5-1 and J usage is TRBJ2-7; no definite D call. The CDR3 sequence is 14 residues long. Germline V lookup: CDR1 SGHRS, CDR2 YFSETQ. V was shortened by 4 bases and J by 3 bases, with 14 bases between the two germline ends. For the CDR3, the DNA is TGCGCCAGCAGCCGGCCGGAGAGTAACTACGAGCAGTACTTC. Translated: CASSRPESNYEQYF.

V usage is TRBV19 and J usage is TRBJ1-4, with TRBD1 matching over 9 bases. Germline CDR1 is LNHDA and CDR2 is SQIVND (reference sequence). The junction had 5 bases not matched to a gene; V was cut back by 5 bases and J by 7 bases. The CDR3 totals 14 residues. CDR3 residues: CASSGGTGSEKLFF. CDR3 DNA sequence: TGTGCCAGTAGTGGCGGGACAGGGAGTGAAAAACTGTTTTTT.

The chain employs TRBV5-1 and TRBJ1-4; the D is unclear. CDR3 length: 15 residues. Trimming pared 0 bases from V and 8 bases from J, leaving 14 bases between. Germline CDR1 and CDR2: SGHRS and YFSETQ. The CDR3 loop reads CASSLDPGSKEKLFF. The CDR3 DNA follows: TGCGCCAGCAGCTTGGATCCGGGTTCGAAGGAAAAACTGTTTTTT.

The rearrangement links TRBV5-1 to TRBJ2-7; 7 bases align to TRBD1. The germline V gene has CDR1 SGHRS and CDR2 YFSETQ. V was pared by 2 bases and J by 3 bases, with 5 bases of the junction left unmatched. This CDR3 contains 14 residues. The CDR3 region is CASSLSRGIYEQYF. In DNA form, the CDR3 reads TGCGCCAGCAGCTTATCCAGGGGGATCTACGAGCAGTACTTC.

V gene TRBV11-2 combines with J gene TRBJ2-2, with TRBD1 matching 9 bases. The CDR3 totals 14 residues. Germline CDR1 and CDR2: SGHAT and FQNNGV. Trimming removed 5 bases from V and 4 bases from J; junction bases left unmatched: 2. The CDR3 sequence is CASSRDRATGELFF. In nucleotides, the CDR3 is TGTGCCAGCAGCCGGGACAGGGCCACCGGGGAGCTGTTTTTT.

This chain uses TRBV10-3 with TRBJ1-4, with D tentatively TRBD1 (6 bases). CDR1 and CDR2 (germline): ENHRY, SYGVKD. The CDR3 contains 15 residues. Trimming stripped 2 bases from V and 8 bases from J, with 15 bases between. CDR3 DNA sequence: TGTGCCATCAGTGAGACCAGGGGACTGAAAGAAAAACTGTTTTTT. Protein product: CAISETRGLKEKLFF.

This chain joins TRBV5-1 and TRBJ2-7; the D gene could be TRBD1 or TRBD2 (5 bases each). Trimming removed 4 bases from V and 2 bases from J, with 19 bases in between. This CDR3 is built from 16 residues. CDR1 is SGHRS, CDR2 YFSETQ, per germline. The CDR3: CASSPHAGTGTYEQYF. Here the CDR3 DNA reads TGCGCCAGCAGCCCCCACGCCGGGACGGGGACCTACGAGCAGTACTTC.

This sequence joins TRBV19 and TRBJ2-5, with TRBD2 as a possible D gene (6 bases). The germline V and J ends were trimmed by 3 bases and 2 bases, with 13 bases remaining between them. Germline CDR1 is LNHDA and CDR2 is SQIVND (reference sequence). The CDR3 extends over 15 amino acids. CDR3 bases: TGTGCCAGTAGTATGAACCGGGAGCCTCAAGAGACCCAGTACTTC. Translation: CASSMNREPQETQYF. Supplemented by reference TRBV19 and TRBJ2-5, the full variable domain reads DGGITQSPKYLFRKEGQNVTLSCEQNLNHDAMYWYRQDPGQGLRLIYYSQIVNDFQKGDIAEGYSVSREKKESFPLTVTSAQKNPTAFYLCASSMNREPQETQYFGPGTRLLVL.

J is TRBJ2-7 and V is TRBV30; D may be TRBD1 (6 bases). V lost 2 bases and J lost 3, with 8 bases in between. The CDR3 consists of 12 residues. Germline lookup yields CDR1 GTSNPN and CDR2 SVGIG (reference sequence). The CDR3 DNA follows: TGTGCCTGGAGTACAGGGAGCTACGAGCAGTACTTC. This codes for CAWSTGSYEQYF. The full variable domain, in which reference TRBV30 and TRBJ2-7 provide the parts outside the CDR3, is SQTIHQWPATLVQPVGSPLSLECTVEGTSNPNLYWYRQAAGRGLQLLFYSVGIGQISSEVPQNLSASRPQDRQFILSSKKLLLSDSGFYLCAWSTGSYEQYFGPGTRLTVT.

V usage is TRBV28 and J usage is TRBJ2-3, with D hard to call. This CDR3 region has 14 residues. Germline V lookup: CDR1 MDHEN, CDR2 SYDVKM. V was trimmed by 7 bases and J by 2 bases, leaving 13 bases between them. In DNA form, the CDR3 reads TGTGCCAGCACCCCATGGGAAAACACAGATACGCAGTATTTT. It specifies CASTPWENTDTQYF.